Reported below is one T cell receptor beta chain. The sample comes from a study of blood T cell repertoires in COVID-19. Study at large: Spain, Italy and the United States supplied samples that represented acute and convalescent COVID-19. In each case, the material was cDNA or gDNA derived from T cells, B-cell-depleted T cells, or PBMCs.

In the original analysis: Researchers report that nucleated cell counts were estimated from reference gene primer amplification. Assay: immunoSEQ multiplex PCR; the TCRdb copy retains only in-frame clones and omits some. The V and J calls and the clone size are those of that table, but D and trimming were determined from the DNA. The table has roughly 150,000 clones, 75% to 90% seen once. Sequenced input: peripheral blood. This TCR was recovered from a man aged 55-75 years with acute or convalescent COVID-19.

DNA of the CDR3: TGTGCCAGCAGGGGCCCTTCTACCGGGGAGCTGTTTTTT. Its protein product is CASRGPSTGELFF. This sequence joins TRBV9 and TRBJ2-2; D ambiguous. V was shortened by 5 bases and J by 5 bases, with 10 bases between the two germline ends. There are 13 residues in the CDR3. The V gene's germline CDR1 is SGDLS and CDR2 YYNGEE.